This T cell receptor beta chain was found in a study of patients and donors after allogeneic stem cell transplantation. The CDR3 is 13 amino acids. V lost 2 bases, J lost 4 bases, and 8 bases lay in between. The germline gives CDR1 LGHNA, CDR2 YNFKEQ. TCRdb passed the RT-PCR reads through MiXCR, listing each CDR3 protein once. Of 400,000 to 450,000 distinct CDR3 sequences listed, roughly 16% are singletons. The chain links TRBV4-2 to TRBJ1-2; D call uncertain. The sample taken for sequencing was blood, either unsorted or a sorted T cell fraction (not recorded which). This sequence originates from a human donor who was either an allogeneic HSCT recipient or a stem cell or donor lymphocyte infusion donor (not recorded which). It is not recorded whose cells these are; they may come from a transplant donor. CDR3 nucleotides: TGTGCCAGCAGCCAAAAAATCCTCTATGGCTACACCTTC. It is translated as CASSQKILYGYTF.